This T cell receptor beta chain came from a study of human T cells and chemical hapten exposure. The overall study: Patch testing placed 0.01% DPC on the upper back, with readings at 6 days.

As to time point: pre-sensitization, week 0. Treatment denoted: therapeutic diphenylcyclopropenone sensitization with weekly scalp DPC. Trimming pared 6 bases from V and 1 base from J, leaving 10 bases between. CDR1 and CDR2 (germline): SQVTM, ANQGSEA. This CDR3 has 12 residues. Study observations and caveats: Alopecia was present in the donors, so their immune response may differ from healthy people's. TCRs above 1 in 1000 frequency did not change with DPC sensitization.

TCRdb itself ran the RACE reads through MiXCR, one entry per CDR3 protein. This table holds about 77,000 distinct CDR3 sequences, about 15% found once. For this clonotype: Its antigen is undetermined.

The TCR comes from a woman aged 50 to 60 with alopecia areata. Some clones in this sample may be carry-over from other donors' samples. The chain is built from TRBV29-1 and TRBJ2-7; tentatively, D is TRBD1 (5 bases). Material: whole blood, obtained in connection with sensitization to the hapten diphenylcyclopropenone (DPC). The CDR3 here is CSVGHNSYEQYF. In nucleotides, the CDR3 is TGCAGCGTCGGACACAATTCCTACGAGCAGTACTTC.